Below, 20 T cell receptor beta chains from the same sample are listed, as sequenced in a study of T cells after yellow fever vaccination. One entry per CDR3 protein results from TCRdb running MiXCR on the 5' RACE reads. The sample contains roughly 120,000 distinct CDR3 sequences, around 8.6% of which appear only once. Sample: CD8+ T cells sorted from PBMCs, taken 45 days after the yellow fever booster vaccination. These receptor sequences come from a man younger than 45 who received the YFV17D yellow fever vaccine.

V usage is TRBV30 and J usage is TRBJ2-7, with TRBD2 matching over 7 bases. The CDR3 is made up of 14 amino acids. CDR1 GTSNPN and CDR2 SVGIG come from the germline V gene (reference sequence). The V segment lost 0 bases and the J segment 2 bases; nucleotides outside the gene matches: 4. The CDR3: CAWSVGGRTYEQYF. CDR3 sequence (DNA): TGTGCCTGGAGTGTGGGGGGGAGGACCTACGAGCAGTACTTC.

This clonotype was seen ten or more times. The CDR3 protein is CASSRAADPPHEQYF. CDR3 sequence (DNA): TGTGCCAGCAGCCGGGCTGCTGACCCTCCCCACGAGCAGTACTTC. The chain has TRBV5-6 and TRBJ2-7; the D is unclear. This CDR3 comprises 15 residues. In germline, CDR1 is SGHDT, CDR2 YYEEEE. Trimming stripped 4 bases from V and 5 bases from J, with 19 bases between.

As concerns this clonotype: Sequence at one end of the junction differs from germline and may be a read error. CDR3 nucleotides: TGTGCCAGCAGCCTGTCTAGCGGGAGGTCCTATGAGCAGTACTTC. Protein: CASSLSSGRSYEQYF. The genes are TRBV2 and TRBJ2-1; TRBD2 matches at 11 bases. With the DNA end fitting TRBJ2-7 better, the J assignment may be wrong. This CDR3 has 15 residues. Germline lookup yields CDR1 SNHLY and CDR2 FYNNEI.

The sample holds a few counts of this clonotype. V is TRBV19 and J is TRBJ2-1, with TRBD2 as a possible D gene (6 bases). The V gene's germline CDR1 is LNHDA and CDR2 SQIVND (reference sequence). The CDR3 length is 16 residues. Trimming took off 4 bases at V and 0 bases at J, with 13 bases between the two ends. The CDR3 sequence: CASSTFGGGSYNEQFF. The DNA of the CDR3 is TGTGCCAGTAGTACCTTTGGGGGAGGCTCCTACAATGAGCAGTTCTTC.

This clonotype was picked up many times. This sequence joins TRBV10-2 and TRBJ2-7; 7 nucleotides line up with TRBD2. V lost 4 bases, J lost 3 bases, and 6 bases stayed unmatched. Germline CDR1 and CDR2: WSHSY and SAAADI. The CDR3 has 14 amino acids. The CDR3, as DNA: TGCGCCAGCAGTGGGGTAGCGGGCGGCTACGAGCAGTACTTC. Translating gives CASSGVAGGYEQYF.

In its sample, this clonotype was seen many times. This chain joins TRBV27 and TRBJ2-3, with a weak D call TRBD2 (5 bases). The CDR3 is 11 amino acids. V dropped 10 bases and J dropped 5 bases, with 10 bases sitting between them. Germline V lookup: CDR1 MNHEY, CDR2 SMNVEV (reference sequence). CDR3 amino acids: CATSGIDTQYF. The CDR3 region has the DNA TGTGCCACCTCGGGGATAGATACGCAGTATTTT.

This clonotype has a count of ten or more. This chain uses TRBV20-1 with TRBJ2-3; D is unclear. The CDR3 runs to 13 residues. V lost 6 bases to trimming and J lost 1 base, with 11 bases between them. Germline CDR1 is DFQATT and CDR2 is SNEGSKA (reference sequence). The CDR3 DNA follows: TGCAGTGCCCCGTTCTTCCGCACAGATACGCAGTATTTT. It yields the protein CSAPFFRTDTQYF.

This clonotype appeared many times. The chain joins TRBV20-1 to TRBJ2-3; 11 positions match TRBD2. V trimming: 2 bases; J trimming: 7 bases; junction bases outside the gene matches: 5. The CDR3 extends over 14 amino acids. The germline CDR1 and CDR2 sequences are DFQATT and SNEGSKA (reference sequence). CDR3 in amino acids: CSARLLAGVHTQYF. The CDR3 DNA reads TGCAGTGCTAGATTACTAGCGGGAGTACATACGCAGTATTTT.

This clonotype appeared many times. V and J are TRBV7-9 and TRBJ2-7, with 8 bases lining up with TRBD1. Germline CDR1 reads SEHNR; CDR2 reads FQNEAQ (reference sequence). The V gene end was trimmed by 5 bases and the J gene end by 0 bases; junction bases not matched to a gene: 6. This CDR3 has 15 residues. The CDR3 protein is CASSQKDRASYEQYF. The CDR3 DNA is TGTGCCAGCAGCCAAAAGGACAGGGCCTCCTACGAGCAGTACTTC.

Ten or more counts support this clonotype. This chain joins TRBV7-9 and TRBJ1-1; D gene unclear. Germline V gene lookup returns CDR1 SEHNR and CDR2 FQNEAQ (reference sequence). The ends were cut back, 8 bases at V and 1 base at J, with 14 bases in the middle. The CDR3 consists of 14 residues. CDR3 sequence (DNA): TGTGCCAGCGGAGAGGCGGACCCGAACACTGAAGCTTTCTTT. It specifies CASGEADPNTEAFF.

This clonotype turned up a few times. The chain links TRBV7-9 to TRBJ2-3, with D unresolved. Germline loops: CDR1 SEHNR, CDR2 FQNEAQ (reference sequence). There are 15 residues in the CDR3. Trimming shortened V by 2 bases and J by 5 bases, and 14 bases separated the two germline ends. The CDR3 nucleotides are TGTGCCAGCAGCTTACCACGGGCCCCCGGAGATACGCAGTATTTT. Protein product: CASSLPRAPGDTQYF.

This clonotype has a count of ten or more. CDR3 in DNA: TGTGCCAGCAGTTTCGGGCTAGCGGGGTACAATGAGCAGTTCTTC. Translated, it gives CASSFGLAGYNEQFF. This chain uses TRBV12-3 or TRBV12-4 with TRBJ2-1, with TRBD2 identical over 9 bases. J lost 4 bases, V lost 3 bases, and 4 bases had no gene match. The CDR3 runs 15 residues.

This clonotype was detected only a few times. The rearrangement links TRBV27 to TRBJ2-7, with 11 bases aligning to TRBD2. The germline CDR1 and CDR2 sequences are MNHEY and SMNVEV (reference sequence). This CDR3 is built from 16 residues. V gave up 5 bases and J gave up 5 bases; unmatched junction bases: 11. CDR3 nucleotide sequence: TGTGCCAGCAGTCCACTATTAGCGGGAGGGCCGCACGAGCAGTACTTC. This encodes CASSPLLAGGPHEQYF.

This clonotype was seen repeatedly, ten times or more. The chain is built from TRBV9 and TRBJ2-1, with 12 bases lining up with TRBD2. The CDR3 runs to 20 residues. Germline V gives CDR1 SGDLS, CDR2 YYNGEE. With V trimmed by 4 bases and J by 2 bases, 16 bases remained unmatched. CDR3 coding DNA: TGTGCCAGCAGCCCGTCGTGGGGCTCTAGCGGGAGGGCCACCTACAATGAGCAGTTCTTC. This translates into CASSPSWGSSGRATYNEQFF.

The chain combines TRBV6-5 with TRBJ1-2; TRBD1 aligns across 7 bases. Trimming at V came to 0 bases and at J to 6 bases, leaving 7 bases not matched to a gene. Germline V gives CDR1 MNHEY, CDR2 SVGAGI. This CDR3 is 15 amino acids long. The CDR3 DNA is TGTGCCAGCAGTTACTCGGGTCAGGGGGGAGATGGCTACACCTTC. Translated, it gives CASSYSGQGGDGYTF.

Points on this clonotype: A much larger clone lies a single base off, so this may be a read error. The gene calls are TRBV20-1 and TRBJ2-1; the D is unclear. CDR1 and CDR2 from the germline V gene are DFQATT and SNEGSKA (reference sequence). The length of the CDR3 is 15 residues. V gave up 6 bases and J gave up 3 bases, with 18 bases separating them. The CDR3 spells CSATPSGGCYNEQFF. In DNA, the CDR3 is TGCAGTGCGACCCCATCGGGCGGCTGCTACAATGAGCAGTTCTTC.

There are many counts of this clonotype. This chain links TRBV6-2 or TRBV6-3 with TRBJ1-5; D uncertain. This CDR3 region has 14 residues. V dropped 9 bases and J dropped 0 bases, with 12 bases sitting between them. Germline CDR1 MNHEY, CDR2 SVGEGT. The CDR3 reads CASTYKYSNQPQHF. The CDR3 nucleotides are TGTGCCAGTACGTACAAGTATAGCAATCAGCCCCAGCATTTT.

As to this clonotype: A much larger clonotype is one base distant, so this may be a read error. The V call is TRBV5-1, the J call TRBJ2-5; unclear D gene. The CDR3 runs to 16 residues. The germline V gene has CDR1 SGHRS and CDR2 YFSETQ. The CDR3 sequence: CDSSTRPMEFEETQYF. In DNA form, the CDR3 reads TGCGACAGCAGCACGCGACCTATGGAGTTCGAAGAGACCCAGTACTTC. Full variable domain (outside the CDR3, taken from reference TRBV5-1 and TRBJ2-5): KAGVTQTPRYLIKTRGQQVTLSCSPISGHRSVSWYQQTPGQGLQFLFEYFSETQRNKGNFPGRFSGRQFSNSRSEMNVSTLELGDSALYLCDSSTRPMEFEETQYFGPGTRLLVL.

The chain employs TRBV19 and TRBJ2-3; TRBD1 agrees at 8 bases. The CDR3 is 14 amino acids. With V trimmed by 5 bases and J by 4 bases, 5 bases remained unmatched. In germline, CDR1 is LNHDA, CDR2 SQIVND (reference sequence). CDR3 sequence: CASSAGGDADTQYF. CDR3 sequence (DNA): TGTGCCAGTAGTGCAGGGGGCGATGCAGATACGCAGTATTTT.

V gene TRBV5-4 combines with J gene TRBJ2-1; D perhaps matches TRBD1 (5 bases). V lost 4 bases and J lost 4, with 21 bases in between. The CDR3 totals 17 residues. Germline CDR1 and CDR2: SGHNT and YYREEE (reference sequence). The CDR3 nucleotides read TGTGCCAGCAGCGAGGACACTCCTATGAACTTATACAATGAGCAGTTCTTC. This sequence encodes CASSEDTPMNLYNEQFF.